This T cell receptor (beta chain) was sequenced in a study of T cell responses to AZD1222 COVID-19 vaccine. Notes on the study in general: Per reports, nearly half of all spike-specific TCRs target regions that are unmutated in variants. Spike-specific TCR breadth and depth went up after people got two AZD1222 doses. There were mostly white British donors and more females than males, and clonal diversity was possibly underestimated. Baseline serology detected seropositivity in only a handful of AZD1222 recipients.

On this clone: The antigen is unknown.

Sequenced by immunoSEQ multiplex PCR; TCRdb stores in-frame clones only, minus some. The sample has just under 90,000 clones, 85% to 90% seen once. V was clipped by 2 bases and J by 9 bases; unmatched bases: 8. This CDR3 is built from 15 residues. Germline CDR1 is MNHEY and CDR2 is SVGEGT. Sequencing was performed on peripheral blood, taken on day 0 of MenACWY control vaccination. This sequence was found in an adult in good health. This sequence joins TRBV6-2 or TRBV6-3 and TRBJ2-1, with TRBD2 matching 9 bases. DNA of the CDR3: TGTGCCAGCAGTTACCGTAGCGGGGGTGAGGCTGAGCAGTTCTTC. It is translated as CASSYRSGGEAEQFF.